The T cell receptor (beta chain) under discussion was sequenced for a study of blood T cell repertoires in COVID-19. Whole-study context: Material from acute and convalescent COVID-19 was sourced from the United States, Italy and Spain. The analysed material was cDNA or gDNA that came from T cells, B-cell-depleted T cells, or PBMCs.

Per the germline V gene, CDR1 is KGHSH and CDR2 is LQKENI. The CDR3 has 12 residues. V lost 3 bases to trimming and J lost 4 bases, with 3 bases between them. As processed by the authors: Cell counts per sample came from amplifying reference gene primers. Clones were read by immunoSEQ multiplex PCR, and TCRdb kept only the in-frame ones, dropping some. V and J calls and clone size are copied from that table; D and trimming were computed from the DNA. The data contain about 200,000 clones, over 75% of them seen just once; the ten biggest clones take up about 4.8%. This clone has only one observation. The chain joins TRBV18 to TRBJ2-2; no firm D call. The TCR comes from a man aged 45-65 years with acute or convalescent COVID-19. Sample: peripheral blood. Written as DNA, the CDR3 is TGTGCCAGCTCACCCGGCACCGGGGAGCTGTTTTTT. Its protein is CASSPGTGELFF.